One and the same sample provided the 5 T cell receptor beta chains below, sequenced in a study of cytomegalovirus exposure and HLA in healthy donors. 13 Jbeta primers and 60 Vbeta primers were used for the PCR. Only in-frame clones appear in the TCRdb table, and some are missing; sequencing was by immunoSEQ multiplex PCR. The data hold roughly 78,000 clones, with 55% to 75% observed a single time. Sequencing was carried out using PBMCs. The receptors come from a man in his thirties or forties in good health and CMV-seropositive.

The V call is TRBV12-5, the J call TRBJ2-7, with TRBD1 identical over 7 bases. In germline, CDR1 is LGHNT, CDR2 FRNRAP. There are 15 residues in the CDR3. With V trimmed by 2 bases and J by 4 bases, 8 bases remained unmatched. CDR3 in amino acids: CASGLLAGGFYEQYF. The CDR3 nucleotides are TGTGCTAGTGGTTTGTTGGCAGGGGGATTTTACGAGCAGTACTTC.

There are a few counts of this clone. The genes are TRBV11-1 and TRBJ2-3, with a tentative D call TRBD1 (5 bases). This CDR3 is 14 amino acids long. The germline V and J ends were trimmed by 3 bases and 5 bases, with 12 bases remaining between them. Germline assignment: CDR1 SGHAT and CDR2 FQDESV (reference sequence). For the CDR3, the DNA is TGTGCCAGCAGCTTTAGGGGCCGAGGAGATACGCAGTATTTT. Amino acids: CASSFRGRGDTQYF.

This clone came up a few times. The chain has TRBV2 and TRBJ2-2, with 13 bases fitting TRBD2. The CDR3 spans 17 residues. Germline lookup yields CDR1 SNHLY and CDR2 FYNNEI. J lost 3 bases, V lost 6 bases, and 7 bases had no gene match. CDR3 region: CASRMTSGGSHTGELFF. In DNA form, the CDR3 reads TGTGCCAGCAGGATGACTAGCGGGGGGAGTCACACCGGGGAGCTGTTTTTT.

The genes are TRBV9 and TRBJ2-7; 7 bases line up with TRBD2. Losses at the gene ends were 0 bases for V and 3 bases for J; bases not matched to a gene: 6. The CDR3 covers 15 residues. CDR1 is SGDLS and CDR2 is YYNGEE in the germline V gene. The CDR3 DNA is TGTGCCAGCAGCGTAGGGTGGGAGGGCCTCTACGAGCAGTACTTC. It yields the protein CASSVGWEGLYEQYF.

This chain links TRBV28 with TRBJ1-2; no clear D gene. V dropped 4 bases and J dropped 8 bases, with 8 bases sitting between them. Germline CDR1 MDHEN, CDR2 SYDVKM. There are 11 residues in the CDR3. CDR3 protein: CASSSARGYTF. The CDR3 bases are TGTGCCAGCAGTTCAGCGAGGGGCTACACCTTC.